These 6 T cell receptor beta chains were all obtained from the same sample, sequenced in a study of blood T cell repertoires in COVID-19. Assay used: immunoSEQ multiplex PCR; TCRdb lists only in-frame clones, some missing. The sample carries about 94,000 clones, 80% to 85% recorded once. Sequenced: peripheral blood. These receptors all come from a man between 60 and 75 years old with acute or convalescent COVID-19.

The V and J genes are TRBV27 and TRBJ1-6, with TRBD1 identical over 10 bases. Germline lookup yields CDR1 MNHEY and CDR2 SMNVEV (reference sequence). J was trimmed by 9 bases and V by 2 bases; bases with no gene match: 10. This CDR3 is built from 17 residues. The CDR3 DNA sequence: TGTGCCAGCAGTTTAACCCCTCCGGGACAGGGGACTTCACCCCTCCACTTT. Encoded protein: CASSLTPPGQGTSPLHF.

The gene calls are TRBV6-5 and TRBJ2-3; D gene unclear. Per germline, CDR1 MNHEY and CDR2 SVGAGI. The V end lost 7 bases, the J end lost 2 bases, and 10 bases lay between the germline ends. The CDR3 is 13 residues long. The CDR3 sequence: CASTSTNTDTQYF. CDR3 nucleotides: TGTGCCAGCACTTCCACTAACACAGATACGCAGTATTTT.

This clone was found once. V gene TRBV10-3 combines with J gene TRBJ1-2; D unresolved. CDR3 size: 10 residues. V lost 10 bases and J 9 bases, leaving 12 bases between the germline ends. Germline-derived CDR1 and CDR2 are ENHRY and SYGVKD. The CDR3 nucleotides are TGTGCCACCCGTCTAGATCGCTACACCTTC. Translated: CATRLDRYTF.

The genes are TRBV5-4 and TRBJ1-5; D not certain. Germline loops: CDR1 SGHNT, CDR2 YYREEE (reference sequence). The germline V and J ends were trimmed by 0 bases and 5 bases, with 6 bases remaining between them. This CDR3 is built from 13 residues. CDR3 sequence: CASSLDSDQPQHF. CDR3 DNA sequence: TGTGCCAGCAGCTTGGACAGTGATCAGCCCCAGCATTTT.

This sequence joins TRBV7-9 and TRBJ1-1, with no clear D. Germline V gene sequence: CDR1 SEHNR, CDR2 FQNEAQ (reference sequence). Between the trimmed V and J ends, which lost 5 bases and 5 bases, there was a span of 12 bases. The CDR3 is 13 residues long. Here the CDR3 DNA reads TGTGCCAGCAGCCCCACCGGGGAAACTGAAGCTTTCTTT. This codes for CASSPTGETEAFF.

V is TRBV7-6 and J is TRBJ1-1; TRBD1 aligns across 7 bases. Germline CDR1 is SGHVS and CDR2 is FNYEAQ. The CDR3 has 13 residues. V was clipped by 6 bases and J by 3 bases; unmatched bases: 4. CDR3 protein: CASSRQGYTEAFF. DNA for the CDR3: TGTGCCAGCAGTCGACAGGGCTACACTGAAGCTTTCTTT.